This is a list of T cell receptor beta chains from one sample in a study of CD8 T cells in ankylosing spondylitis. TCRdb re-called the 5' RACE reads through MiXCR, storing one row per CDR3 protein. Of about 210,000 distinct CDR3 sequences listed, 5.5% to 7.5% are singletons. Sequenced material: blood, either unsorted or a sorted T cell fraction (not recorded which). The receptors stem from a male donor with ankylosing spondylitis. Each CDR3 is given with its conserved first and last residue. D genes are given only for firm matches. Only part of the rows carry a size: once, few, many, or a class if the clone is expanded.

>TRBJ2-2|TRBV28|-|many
CASLEYRDMNTGELFF
TGTGCCAGCCTAGAATACAGGGATATGAACACCGGGGAGCTGTTTTTT
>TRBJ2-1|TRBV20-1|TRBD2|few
CSARSGGNYNEQFF
TGCAGTGCTCGGAGCGGGGGAAACTACAATGAGCAGTTCTTC
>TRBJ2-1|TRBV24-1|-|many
CATKGAGKNEQFF
TGTGCCACCAAAGGGGCAGGGAAGAATGAGCAGTTCTTC
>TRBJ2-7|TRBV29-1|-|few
CSVEGGFRGYEQYF
TGCAGCGTTGAGGGCGGATTCAGGGGTTACGAGCAGTACTTC
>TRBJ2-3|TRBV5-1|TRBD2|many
CASTNGGSPSTDTQYF
TGCGCCAGCACAAACGGGGGGTCCCCTAGCACAGATACGCAGTATTTT
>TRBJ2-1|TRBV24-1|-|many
CATSDFSGPVNEQFF
TGTGCCACCAGTGATTTCTCGGGGCCGGTAAATGAGCAGTTCTTC
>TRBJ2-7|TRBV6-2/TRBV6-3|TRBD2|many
CASSHPPSGTWYEQYF
TGTGCCAGCAGCCACCCCCCTAGCGGGACCTGGTACGAGCAGTACTTC
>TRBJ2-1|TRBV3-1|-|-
CASSQDRPRAPDNEQFF
TGTGCCAGCAGCCAAGATAGGCCGAGGGCTCCAGACAATGAGCAGTTCTTC
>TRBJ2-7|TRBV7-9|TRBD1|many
CASSLAVGGGYEQYF
TGTGCCAGCAGCTTAGCGGTAGGGGGCGGCTACGAGCAGTACTTC
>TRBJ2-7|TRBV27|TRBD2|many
CASSFAGLANYEQYF
TGTGCCAGCAGCTTCGCCGGACTAGCAAACTACGAGCAGTACTTC
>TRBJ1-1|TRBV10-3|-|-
CAISVGQGLLTEAFF
TGTGCCATCAGTGTGGGCCAGGGTCTTTTGACTGAAGCTTTCTTT
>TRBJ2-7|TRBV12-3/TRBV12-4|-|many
CASSLLRGRVNEQYF
TGTGCCAGCAGTTTACTCAGGGGCAGGGTAAACGAGCAGTACTTC
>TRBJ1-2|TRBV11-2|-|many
CASSATGFLGGYTF
TGTGCCAGCAGCGCCACAGGGTTTCTGGGTGGCTACACCTTC
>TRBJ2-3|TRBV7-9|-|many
CASSLIPDTQYF
TGTGCCAGCAGCTTAATCCCAGATACGCAGTATTTT
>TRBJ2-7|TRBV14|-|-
CASSQGYGGYSYEQYF
TGTGCCAGCAGCCAAGGGTACGGGGGCTACTCCTACGAGCAGTACTTC
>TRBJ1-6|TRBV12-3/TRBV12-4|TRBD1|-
CASSTGAKGSPLHF
TGTGCCAGCAGTACAGGGGCGAAAGGTTCACCCCTCCACTTT
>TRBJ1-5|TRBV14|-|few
CASRQRSNQPQHF
TGTGCCAGCAGACAGCGGAGCAATCAGCCCCAGCATTTT
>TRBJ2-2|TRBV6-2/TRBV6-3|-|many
CASFGRDTGELFF
TGTGCCAGTTTCGGACGAGACACCGGGGAGCTGTTTTTT
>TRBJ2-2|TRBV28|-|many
CASSLRRGTGELFF
TGTGCCAGCAGTCTACGAAGGGGGACCGGGGAGCTGTTTTTT
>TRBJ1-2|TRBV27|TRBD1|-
CASSLRGGTGLNYGYTF
TGTGCCAGCAGTTTACGGGGAGGGACAGGACTTAACTATGGCTACACCTTC
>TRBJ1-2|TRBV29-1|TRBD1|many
CSVPRGGGYGYTF
TGCAGCGTTCCCCGAGGGGGCGGCTATGGCTACACCTTC
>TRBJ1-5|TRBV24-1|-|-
CATSDPSTGIRNQPQHF
TGTGCCACCAGTGATCCAAGTACAGGGATTCGGAATCAGCCCCAGCATTTT
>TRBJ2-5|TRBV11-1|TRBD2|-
CASSADPGLAGPTETQYF
TGTGCCAGCAGCGCCGACCCGGGACTAGCGGGGCCTACGGAGACCCAGTACTTC
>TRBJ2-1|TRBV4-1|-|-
CASSQDSDSYNEQFF
TGCGCCAGCAGCCAAGATAGCGACAGTTACAATGAGCAGTTCTTC
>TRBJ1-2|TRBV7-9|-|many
CASTMSGGPTF
TGTGCCAGTACAATGTCTGGGGGACCCACCTTC
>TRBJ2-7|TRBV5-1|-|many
CASSIGSGYEQYF
TGCGCCAGCAGCATTGGATCTGGCTACGAGCAGTACTTC
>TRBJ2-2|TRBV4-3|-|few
CASSQDVEVELFF
TGCGCCAGCAGCCAAGATGTGGAGGTCGAGCTGTTTTTT
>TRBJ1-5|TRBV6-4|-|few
CASSEQGGGNQPQHF
TGTGCCAGCAGTGAGCAGGGTGGAGGCAATCAGCCCCAGCATTTT
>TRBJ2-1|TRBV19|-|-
CASSMLGGPIYNEQFF
TGTGCCAGTAGTATGCTCGGCGGCCCTATCTACAATGAGCAGTTCTTC
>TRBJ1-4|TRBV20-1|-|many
CSARWTGRNEKLFF
TGCAGTGCTCGTTGGACGGGTCGGAATGAAAAACTGTTTTTT
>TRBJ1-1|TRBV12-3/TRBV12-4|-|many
CASSFSTEAFF
TGTGCCAGCAGTTTCAGCACTGAAGCTTTCTTT
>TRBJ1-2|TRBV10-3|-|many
CAIEQENSYGYTF
TGTGCCATCGAACAGGAGAATTCATATGGCTACACCTTC
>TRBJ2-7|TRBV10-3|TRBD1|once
CGVRQGEAEEQYF
TGTGGGGTTAGACAGGGAGAGGCGGAGGAGCAGTACTTC
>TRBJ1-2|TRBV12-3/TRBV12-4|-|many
CASRTGGGYTF
TGTGCCAGCAGGACAGGAGGGGGCTACACCTTC